What follows is one T cell receptor beta chain and its context. The germline V gene has CDR1 SGHAT and CDR2 FQNNGV. CDR3 size: 13 residues. V gave up 5 bases and J gave up 7 bases; unmatched junction bases: 5. At a deep level, the assay was run. TCRdb keeps only in-frame clones here, not all; method: immunoSEQ multiplex PCR. In the table there are around 2.5 million clones, 93% of which are singletons. The data were taken from a study of shared clonotypes between healthy human individuals. The source of this sequence is a man younger than 35 in good health. Some clones in this sample may be carry-over from other donors' samples. Sequenced: naive CD4+ T cells from PBMCs. The subset denotes: CD45RA+ positively selected. The rearrangement links TRBV11-2 to TRBJ2-7; the match to TRBD2 covers 10 bases. CDR3 nucleotides: TGTGCCAGCAGCAGGGGACTAGCGCGGGAGCAGTACTTC. Its protein is CASSRGLAREQYF.